These 20 T cell receptor beta chains were all obtained from the same sample, sequenced in a study of CD8+ T cells in alopecia areata (dated by TCRdb to 2016 to 2019). The library was obtained by the immunoSEQ multiplex PCR assay. To provide template for TCR sequencing, every sample had RNA extracted and reverse transcribed into cDNA. Entries here come from immuneACCESS through TCRdb and include only in-frame sequences with V and J called. Some clones fail to appear in such tables; in the studies checked, an unresolved V gene covers under half of the shortfall, and the cause of the remainder is unknown. Here the sample has 150,000 to 200,000 clones; just under 60% occur a single time. The ten largest clones capture over 12% of the sample. In the paper's terms, the time point label means: baseline before oral tofacitinib. This specimen consisted of CD4+ T cells sorted from blood, obtained at week 0. These receptors were collected from a human donor with alopecia areata.

The chain is built from TRBV5-1 and TRBJ1-1; TRBD1 matches at 7 bases. CDR3 length: 15 amino acids. The J segment lost 1 base and the V segment lost 3 bases, leaving 6 bases of the junction unmatched. Germline CDR1 reads SGHRS; CDR2 reads YFSETQ. The CDR3 DNA follows: TGCGCCAGCAGCTCCCGACAGGGAGCGAACACTGAAGCTTTCTTT. It encodes CASSSRQGANTEAFF.

V usage is TRBV6-5 and J usage is TRBJ1-1; tentatively, D is TRBD1 (6 bases). V was trimmed by 0 bases and J by 0 bases, leaving 8 bases between them. The CDR3 is 15 amino acids. In germline, CDR1 is MNHEY, CDR2 SVGAGI. This chain's CDR3 is CASSYSHRVNTEAFF. In DNA form, the CDR3 reads TGTGCCAGCAGTTACTCGCACAGGGTGAACACTGAAGCTTTCTTT.

This clone was picked up a small number of times. The V and J genes are TRBV10-3 and TRBJ2-3; D gene unclear. Trimming pared 10 bases from V and 5 bases from J, leaving 19 bases between. Per the germline V gene, CDR1 is ENHRY and CDR2 is SYGVKD. The CDR3 sequence is 14 residues long. The CDR3 loop is CASPGPLVRDTQYF. The CDR3, as DNA: TGTGCCAGTCCGGGCCCCCTCGTCCGAGATACGCAGTATTTT.

The table lists this clone with a few counts. The rearrangement joins TRBV6-6 to TRBJ1-2; TRBD1 is a possible D gene (6 bases). Trimming took off 6 bases at V and 5 bases at J, with 16 bases between the two ends. The CDR3 totals 14 residues. Germline assignment: CDR1 MNHNY and CDR2 SVGAGI (reference sequence). CDR3 in DNA: TGTGCCAGCAGAACCGACGGACAGAAATATGGCTACACCTTC. It encodes CASRTDGQKYGYTF.

In this sample, this clone turned up a few times. This sequence joins TRBV19 and TRBJ2-3; either TRBD1 or TRBD2 may supply D (5 bases each). CDR3 length: 14 amino acids. V was clipped by 5 bases and J by 0 bases, with 9 bases between them. Per the germline V gene, CDR1 is LNHDA and CDR2 is SQIVND (reference sequence). The CDR3 region is CASSLAGSTDTQYF. In nucleotides, the CDR3 is TGTGCCAGTAGTCTAGCAGGGAGCACAGATACGCAGTATTTT.

The chain is built from TRBV4-1 and TRBJ1-2, with a tentative D call TRBD1 (6 bases). Trimming took off 0 bases at V and 3 bases at J, with 8 bases between the two ends. CDR3 size: 14 residues. Germline CDR1 is MGHRA and CDR2 is YSYEKL. The CDR3 region has the DNA TGCGCCAGCAGCCAAGAGTACAGGGACTATGGCTACACCTTC. It is translated as CASSQEYRDYGYTF.

The chain has TRBV29-1 and TRBJ2-4; 7 positions agree with TRBD2. V lost 6 bases and J lost 2; bases outside the gene matches: 4. CDR1 and CDR2 (germline): SQVTM, ANQGSEA. The CDR3 covers 13 residues. The CDR3 coding sequence is TGCAGCGTCGCAGCGGGAACCAAAAACATTCAGTACTTC. Translation: CSVAAGTKNIQYF.

This chain links TRBV2 with TRBJ1-2, with D possibly being TRBD1 (5 bases). Germline values: CDR1 SNHLY, CDR2 FYNNEI. This CDR3 region has 15 residues. V lost 7 bases, J lost 0 bases, and 15 bases lay in between. The CDR3 region has the DNA TGTGCCAGCACCCAACGGTGGGGGTCTAACTATGGCTACACCTTC. This sequence encodes CASTQRWGSNYGYTF.

This clone showed up just a few times. This rearrangement joins TRBV29-1 to TRBJ2-2, with 8 nucleotides matching TRBD1. Germline CDR1 reads SQVTM; CDR2 reads ANQGSEA. The length of the CDR3 is 15 residues. With V trimmed by 7 bases and J by 6 bases, 13 bases remained unmatched. For the CDR3, the DNA is TGCAGCGCCGAGAGGGACAGGTCTCCCCCCGGGGAGCTGTTTTTT. Amino acid sequence: CSAERDRSPPGELFF.

This clone was counted only a few times. V and J are TRBV11-2 and TRBJ1-2; D call uncertain. This CDR3 has 13 residues. With 4 bases removed from V and 1 base from J, the gap between germline ends came to 7 bases. CDR1 and CDR2 (germline): SGHAT, FQNNGV. The CDR3 DNA reads TGTGCCAGCAGCTCTAGTAGTAACTATGGCTACACCTTC. This codes for CASSSSSNYGYTF.

The chain recombines TRBV2 with TRBJ2-7; 9 nucleotides line up with TRBD1. The germline gives CDR1 SNHLY, CDR2 FYNNEI. V gave up 10 bases and J gave up 0 bases; unmatched junction bases: 7. CDR3 length equals 14 residues. CDR3 protein: CAIEDRGSSYEQYF. CDR3 in DNA: TGTGCCATCGAGGACAGGGGAAGCTCCTACGAGCAGTACTTC.

This chain connects TRBV9 to TRBJ1-1, with D possibly TRBD1 on 5 matching bases. Germline V gene sequence: CDR1 SGDLS, CDR2 YYNGEE. V dropped 4 bases and J dropped 11 bases, with 21 bases sitting between them. The CDR3 is made up of 14 amino acids. The CDR3 is CASSRRQRGSQAFF. DNA for the CDR3: TGTGCCAGCAGCAGACGACAACGGGGGTCCCAGGCTTTCTTT.

The chain has TRBV4-3 and TRBJ2-4; TRBD2 agrees at 8 bases. Looked up from germline, CDR1 is LGHNA and CDR2 is YSLEER. The CDR3 is 15 amino acids. The ends lost 2 bases at V and 7 bases at J; junction bases unmatched: 7. CDR3 bases: TGCGCCAGCAGCCAAACCCACGGGGGGGCGAACATTCAGTACTTC. Encoded protein: CASSQTHGGANIQYF.

The V gene is TRBV5-6, the J gene TRBJ2-4; 8 bases align to TRBD1. The germline V gene has CDR1 SGHDT and CDR2 YYEEEE. This CDR3 comprises 16 residues. The ends lost 2 bases at V and 6 bases at J; junction bases unmatched: 10. The CDR3 spells CASSFISVQGANIQYF. The CDR3 nucleotides are TGTGCCAGCAGCTTCATTAGCGTGCAGGGGGCAAACATTCAGTACTTC.

V usage is TRBV5-1 and J usage is TRBJ2-1; no clear D. Trimming cost V 4 bases and J 6 bases, with 17 bases left between them. This CDR3 has 15 amino acids. Germline V gene data show CDR1 as SGHRS and CDR2 as YFSETQ. The DNA of the CDR3 is TGCGCCAGCAGCCTGTTGGTAGCCCCTCTCAATGAGCAGTTCTTC. Translated: CASSLLVAPLNEQFF.

V usage is TRBV25-1 and J usage is TRBJ1-6; D possibly corresponds to TRBD1 (5 bases). V lost 1 base to trimming and J lost 10 bases, with 14 bases between them. The CDR3 runs to 15 residues. CDR1 and CDR2 (germline): MGHDK, SYGVNS. The CDR3 sequence: CASSESMGRRSPLHF. In DNA form, the CDR3 reads TGTGCCAGCAGTGAATCAATGGGGCGACGATCACCCCTCCACTTT.

The chain uses TRBV7-9 and TRBJ1-2; TRBD1 aligns across 9 bases. This CDR3 is built from 13 residues. Per germline, CDR1 SEHNR and CDR2 FQNEAQ (reference sequence). Germline trimming cut 5 bases from V and 8 bases from J; bases unmatched to any gene: 6. DNA of the CDR3: TGTGCCAGCAGCCTCCGACAGGGGGACGGCTACACCTTC. This codes for CASSLRQGDGYTF.

The chain carries TRBV29-1 and TRBJ2-6; D is unclear. The CDR3 runs 15 residues. Between the trimmed V and J ends, which lost 7 bases and 0 bases, there was a span of 13 bases. The germline gives CDR1 SQVTM, CDR2 ANQGSEA. The CDR3 loop is CSGLTSGSGANVLTF. CDR3 DNA sequence: TGCAGCGGCCTGACGTCGGGCTCTGGGGCCAACGTCCTGACTTTC. The whole variable domain, remainder taken from reference TRBV29-1 and TRBJ2-6, is SAVISQKPSRDICQRGTSLTIQCQVDSQVTMMFWYRQQPGQSLTLIATANQGSEATYESGFVIDKFPISRPNLTFSTLTVSNMSPEDSSIYLCSGLTSGSGANVLTFGAGSRLTVL.

The V call is TRBV4-1, the J call TRBJ2-3; 9 nucleotides line up with TRBD2. J was trimmed by 7 bases and V by 1 base; bases with no gene match: 9. Germline values: CDR1 MGHRA, CDR2 YSYEKL. CDR3 length equals 16 residues. The DNA of the CDR3 is TGCGCCAGCAGCCAAGCACGTGCGGGGGGGCAAAATACGCAGTATTTT. It yields the protein CASSQARAGGQNTQYF.

This clone has just one count. The chain couples TRBV19 to TRBJ2-6, with D possibly being TRBD1 (6 bases). V was pared by 5 bases and J by 0 bases, with 11 bases between. From germline, CDR1 is LNHDA and CDR2 SQIVND (reference sequence). The CDR3 runs to 16 residues. CDR3 coding DNA: TGTGCCAGTAGTCCAGGGGTTGGCTCTGGGGCCAACGTCCTGACTTTC. As protein: CASSPGVGSGANVLTF.